These 25 T cell receptor beta chains share one sample of origin, sequenced in a study of beta chain features in type 1 diabetes. Expressed TCRB transcripts got sequenced, as all isolated RNA was reverse transcribed. Profiled with immunoSEQ multiplex PCR; TCRdb holds only in-frame clones, not every one. Among some 160,000 clones, about 9.8% were seen once, and the ten largest hold roughly 2.5%. The source material was central memory CD4+ T cells from blood. The receptors were gathered from a woman between 18 and 29 years old in good health.

The CDR3 spells CATSKTGAAGTQYF. DNA for the CDR3: TGTGCCACCAGCAAAACAGGGGCCGCAGGGACCCAGTACTTC. This chain connects TRBV15 to TRBJ2-5, with 7 bases aligning to TRBD1. Per germline, CDR1 LNHNV and CDR2 YYDKDF (reference sequence). The CDR3 spans 14 residues. V lost 4 bases to trimming and J lost 7 bases; unmatched junction nucleotides: 9. The full variable domain, in which reference TRBV15 and TRBJ2-5 provide the parts outside the CDR3, is DAMVIQNPRYQVTQFGKPVTLSCSQTLNHNVMYWYQQKSSQAPKLLFHYYDKDFNNEADTPDNFQSRRPNTSFCFLDIRSPGLGDTAMYLCATSKTGAAGTQYFGPGTRLLVL.

The J gene is TRBJ1-1, the V gene TRBV25-1; 9 bases map to TRBD1. V was pared by 4 bases and J by 1 base, with 1 base of the junction left unmatched. Germline V gene sequence: CDR1 MGHDK, CDR2 SYGVNS. The CDR3 totals 14 residues. CDR3 residues: CASSAQGANTEAFF. As DNA, the CDR3 is TGTGCCAGCAGTGCACAGGGGGCGAACACTGAAGCTTTCTTT.

The V gene is TRBV11-2, the J gene TRBJ1-1; D might be TRBD1 (5 bases). Germline CDR1 SGHAT, CDR2 FQNNGV. The CDR3 is 13 residues long. Trimming removed 4 bases at V and 2 bases at J, with 8 bases between. This CDR3 reads CASSSWTNTEAFF. As DNA, the CDR3 is TGTGCCAGCAGCTCGTGGACAAACACTGAAGCTTTCTTT.

The V call is TRBV9, the J call TRBJ2-3; D call uncertain. Trimming took 0 bases from V and 2 from J, leaving 7 bases between them. The CDR3 has 14 amino acids. Germline V gene lookup returns CDR1 SGDLS and CDR2 YYNGEE. The CDR3 protein is CASSVAVDTDTQYF. The DNA for the CDR3 is TGTGCCAGCAGCGTAGCAGTCGACACAGATACGCAGTATTTT.

The chain combines TRBV14 with TRBJ1-6, with TRBD1 matching over 12 bases. The V segment lost 2 bases and the J segment 8 bases; nucleotides outside the gene matches: 7. From germline, CDR1 is SGHDN and CDR2 FVKESK. The CDR3 covers 17 residues. CDR3 residues: CASSQPRGQGADSPLHF. CDR3 sequence (DNA): TGTGCCAGCAGCCAACCCCGGGGACAGGGGGCGGATTCACCCCTCCACTTT.

The sample holds many counts of this clone. J is TRBJ1-6 and V is TRBV9; 9 nucleotides match TRBD1. The germline gives CDR1 SGDLS, CDR2 YYNGEE. This CDR3 spans 15 amino acids. The V and J ends lost 0 bases and 8 bases, in that order; junction bases with no gene match: 3. CDR3 nucleotides: TGTGCCAGCAGCGTAGGACAGGGGGTCGATTCACCCCTCCACTTT. Translated, it gives CASSVGQGVDSPLHF.

The V call is TRBV9, the J call TRBJ2-3, with D hard to call. From germline, CDR1 is SGDLS and CDR2 YYNGEE. The CDR3 is 14 residues long. The V gene lost 6 bases and the J gene lost 6 bases, with 17 bases spanning the gap. The CDR3 spells CASIPGGYPDTQYF. The CDR3 DNA reads as TGTGCCAGCATCCCTGGCGGATACCCCGATACGCAGTATTTT.

The rearrangement uses TRBV25-1 and TRBJ1-6; the D gene is possibly TRBD1 (6 bases). The CDR3 consists of 14 residues. V lost 6 bases and J 7 bases, leaving 13 bases between the germline ends. In germline, CDR1 is MGHDK, CDR2 SYGVNS. Written as DNA, the CDR3 is TGTGCCAGCAGCCCAGGGGCGTTCAATTCACCCCTCCACTTT. Amino acids: CASSPGAFNSPLHF.

The V gene is TRBV13, the J gene TRBJ1-2; 9 nucleotides match TRBD1. The CDR3 runs to 14 residues. Looked up from germline, CDR1 is PRHDT and CDR2 is FYEKMQ (reference sequence). Trimming took 4 bases from V and 5 from J; bases not matched to a gene: 5. For the CDR3, the DNA is TGTGCCAGCAGCTCGGACAGGGGAAGTTATGGCTACACCTTC. Translation gives CASSSDRGSYGYTF. The whole variable domain, filled in from reference TRBV13 and TRBJ1-2, reads AAGVIQSPRHLIKEKRETATLKCYPIPRHDTVYWYQQGPGQDPQFLISFYEKMQSDKGSIPDRFSAQQFSDYHSELNMSSLELGDSALYFCASSSDRGSYGYTFGSGTRLTVV.

The V gene is TRBV5-1, the J gene TRBJ2-1; weak D call: TRBD1 (6 bases). The CDR3 covers 14 residues. Per germline, CDR1 SGHRS and CDR2 YFSETQ. V lost 4 bases and J lost 1, with 9 bases in between. The CDR3 sequence is CASSTGTSYNEQFF. The CDR3 DNA is TGCGCCAGCAGCACCGGGACATCCTACAATGAGCAGTTCTTC. Drawing the rest from reference TRBV5-1 and TRBJ2-1, the complete variable domain is KAGVTQTPRYLIKTRGQQVTLSCSPISGHRSVSWYQQTPGQGLQFLFEYFSETQRNKGNFPGRFSGRQFSNSRSEMNVSTLELGDSALYLCASSTGTSYNEQFFGPGTRLTVL.

The CDR3 DNA is TGCAGCGCTTGGGACAGGGGCTACAATGAGCAGTTCTTC. As protein: CSAWDRGYNEQFF. The rearrangement links TRBV29-1 to TRBJ2-1; TRBD1 matches at 10 bases. The trim removed 7 bases at V and 3 bases at J, leaving 3 bases unmatched. The CDR3 is 13 amino acids. CDR1 and CDR2 from the germline V gene are SQVTM and ANQGSEA.

The V call is TRBV6-1, the J call TRBJ1-2; tentatively, D is TRBD1 (6 bases). Looked up from germline, CDR1 is MNHNS and CDR2 is SASEGT. The length of the CDR3 is 15 residues. Trimming cost V 1 base and J 4 bases, with 13 bases left between them. CDR3 amino acids: CASSEGTTGIYGYTF. In DNA form, the CDR3 reads TGTGCCAGCAGTGAAGGTACAACAGGGATCTATGGCTACACCTTC.

A few counts support this clone. The V gene is TRBV5-1, the J gene TRBJ1-6; no clear D. This CDR3 is built from 14 residues. V gave up 0 bases and J gave up 7 bases, with 8 bases separating them. Per germline, CDR1 SGHRS and CDR2 YFSETQ. Here the CDR3 reads CASSLDGINSPLHF. The CDR3 DNA follows: TGCGCCAGCAGCTTGGACGGGATCAATTCACCCCTCCACTTT. The whole variable domain, remainder taken from reference TRBV5-1 and TRBJ1-6, is KAGVTQTPRYLIKTRGQQVTLSCSPISGHRSVSWYQQTPGQGLQFLFEYFSETQRNKGNFPGRFSGRQFSNSRSEMNVSTLELGDSALYLCASSLDGINSPLHFGNGTRLTVT.

The chain combines TRBV4-2 with TRBJ2-3, with D possibly TRBD1 on 5 matching bases. Germline CDR1 is LGHNA and CDR2 is YNFKEQ. V lost 3 bases and J 1 base, leaving 8 bases between the germline ends. The CDR3 covers 14 residues. The CDR3 bases are TGTGCCAGCAGCCAGCAGACAGGCACAGATACGCAGTATTTT. As protein: CASSQQTGTDTQYF.

This clone was seen a handful of times. DNA of the CDR3: TGCGCCAGCAGCCTGGACTACGATGGCTACACCTTC. Translation: CASSLDYDGYTF. The rearrangement links TRBV5-1 to TRBJ1-2; D is ambiguous. There are 12 residues in the CDR3. Germline values: CDR1 SGHRS, CDR2 YFSETQ. Trimming cost V 4 bases and J 6 bases, with 10 bases left between them.

This clone was found a few times. This chain uses TRBV5-1 with TRBJ2-1; 8 nucleotides agree with TRBD2. The germline V gene encodes CDR1 SGHRS and CDR2 YFSETQ. V dropped 0 bases and J dropped 7; count of bases not matched to a gene: 9. This CDR3 comprises 16 residues. The CDR3 bases are TGCGCCAGCAGCTTGGGTTTAGCGGGGACGGGAAATGAGCAGTTCTTC. Its protein is CASSLGLAGTGNEQFF.

This clone came up a few times. The chain uses TRBV19 and TRBJ2-1; TRBD2 matches 12 bases. Germline V lookup: CDR1 LNHDA, CDR2 SQIVND (reference sequence). J lost 4 bases, V lost 6 bases, and 1 base had no gene match. CDR3 length: 14 amino acids. CDR3 amino acids: CASSGLAGYNEQFF. The CDR3 coding sequence is TGTGCCAGTAGCGGACTAGCGGGGTACAATGAGCAGTTCTTC.

This clone was detected only a few times. The rearrangement joins TRBV30 to TRBJ2-1; 7 bases align to TRBD2. J lost 5 bases, V lost 5 bases, and 12 bases had no gene match. The germline V gene has CDR1 GTSNPN and CDR2 SVGIG (reference sequence). CDR3 length equals 15 residues. In DNA form, the CDR3 reads TGTGCCTGGCTACATTTTGAGCGGGGTGACAATGAGCAGTTCTTC. This encodes CAWLHFERGDNEQFF.

A few counts support this clone. V is TRBV30 and J is TRBJ2-3; D is perhaps TRBD2 (6 bases). Trimming removed 0 bases at V and 4 bases at J, with 14 bases between. The CDR3 has 15 amino acids. CDR1 and CDR2 (germline): GTSNPN, SVGIG (reference sequence). CDR3 bases: TGTGCCTGGAGTGTTTCACTAGCTTCAGCAGATACGCAGTATTTT. Translating gives CAWSVSLASADTQYF.

The J gene is TRBJ2-1, the V gene TRBV5-1, with 7 bases that match TRBD1. CDR1 SGHRS and CDR2 YFSETQ come from the germline V gene. The CDR3 has 13 residues. Trimming cost V 3 bases and J 7 bases; bases outside gene matches: 4. Written as DNA, the CDR3 is TGCGCCAGCAGCTGGGGGACAGATAATGAGCAGTTCTTC. Encoded protein: CASSWGTDNEQFF.

The V and J genes are TRBV30 and TRBJ2-5; D is unresolved. Germline V gene data show CDR1 as GTSNPN and CDR2 as SVGIG (reference sequence). This CDR3 is 10 amino acids long. Deletions cut 5 bases from V and 5 bases from J, with 6 bases between. The CDR3 region has the DNA TGTGCCTGGCGTATGGAGACCCAGTACTTC. It codes for CAWRMETQYF.

The sample holds a few counts of this clone. The rearrangement uses TRBV5-1 and TRBJ2-7, with TRBD2 matching over 7 bases. CDR3 length: 16 amino acids. The J segment lost 2 bases and the V segment lost 2 bases, leaving 10 bases of the junction unmatched. CDR1 SGHRS and CDR2 YFSETQ come from the germline V gene. CDR3 sequence: CASSLGPERGPYEQYF. As DNA, the CDR3 is TGCGCCAGCAGCTTAGGACCCGAGCGGGGCCCCTACGAGCAGTACTTC.

This clone was counted only a few times. The CDR3 region has the DNA TGTGCCAGCAGCTTTTTTCGACAGGGGTTGACTTTC. Protein product: CASSFFRQGLTF. V is TRBV7-2 and J is TRBJ2-6; TRBD1 agrees at 8 bases. The V gene's germline CDR1 is SGHTA and CDR2 FQGNSA. CDR3 length: 12 amino acids. V shed 3 bases, J shed 17 bases, and the junction held 6 bases outside the gene matches.

This clone appeared many times. This chain joins TRBV7-2 and TRBJ1-5; D call uncertain. Germline V CDR1 and CDR2: SGHTA, FQGNSA. V lost 2 bases, J lost 12 bases, and 11 bases lay in between. The CDR3 has 12 residues. CDR3 in amino acids: CASSLFEGGQHF. CDR3 DNA sequence: TGTGCCAGCAGCTTATTTGAGGGAGGCCAGCATTTT.

This clone was picked up a small number of times. This chain connects TRBV6-1 to TRBJ2-3, with D perhaps TRBD2 (5 bases). Trimming stripped 5 bases from V and 4 bases from J, with 16 bases between. The CDR3 is 15 amino acids. Germline V CDR1 and CDR2: MNHNS, SASEGT. The CDR3 DNA sequence: TGTGCCAGCAGTTCCCGGACTTCGCCCCCAGATACGCAGTATTTT. It codes for CASSSRTSPPDTQYF.